This TCR beta chain was found in a study of cytomegalovirus exposure and HLA in healthy donors. Study as a whole: About 80 million unique TCR sequences came from HLA-typed donors in an early release.

The donors (healthy individuals) were bone marrow donors. At the time of sampling, donors were nominally healthy, though unrecorded immune exposures were likely. PCR was performed using 60 Vbeta and 13 Jbeta primers. The assay was immunoSEQ multiplex PCR, and TCRdb's table has in-frame clones only and misses some. The sample lists 150,000 to 200,000 clones; roughly 80% were seen once. This CDR3 has 12 amino acids. Per the germline V gene, CDR1 is GTSNPN and CDR2 is SVGIG (reference sequence). The germline V and J ends were trimmed by 0 bases and 8 bases, with 7 bases remaining between them. This sequence joins TRBV30 and TRBJ1-4, with unresolved D. The clonotype was recovered from a female donor in good health and CMV-seronegative. Sequenced material: PBMCs. CDR3 coding DNA: TGTGCCTGGAGTGTGTCTGGCGAAAAACTGTTTTTT. This encodes CAWSVSGEKLFF.